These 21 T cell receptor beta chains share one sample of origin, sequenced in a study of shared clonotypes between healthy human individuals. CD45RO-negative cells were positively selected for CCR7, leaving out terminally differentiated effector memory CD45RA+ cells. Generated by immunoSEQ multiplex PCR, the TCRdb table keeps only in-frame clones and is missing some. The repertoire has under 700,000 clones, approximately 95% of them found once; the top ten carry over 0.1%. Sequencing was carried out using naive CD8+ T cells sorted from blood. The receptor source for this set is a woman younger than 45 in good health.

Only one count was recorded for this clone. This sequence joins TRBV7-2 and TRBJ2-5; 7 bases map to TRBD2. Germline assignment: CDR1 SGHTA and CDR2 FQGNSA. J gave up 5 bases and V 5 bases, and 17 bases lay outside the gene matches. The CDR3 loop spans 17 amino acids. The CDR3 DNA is TGTGCCAGCAGCCATATATGGTGGGAGGGCCATCGGGAGACCCAGTACTTC. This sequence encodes CASSHIWWEGHRETQYF. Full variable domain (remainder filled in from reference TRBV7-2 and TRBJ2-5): GAGVSQSPSNKVTEKGKDVELRCDPISGHTALYWYRQSLGQGLEFLIYFQGNSAPDKSGLPSDRFSAERTGGSVSTLTIQRTQQEDSAVYLCASSHIWWEGHRETQYFGPGTRLLVL.

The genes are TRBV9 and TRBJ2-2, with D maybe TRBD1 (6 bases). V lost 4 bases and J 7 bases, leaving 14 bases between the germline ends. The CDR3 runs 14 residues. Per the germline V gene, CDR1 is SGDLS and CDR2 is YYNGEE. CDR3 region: CASSSHRASGELFF. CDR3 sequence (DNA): TGTGCCAGCAGCTCACACAGGGCGAGCGGGGAGCTGTTTTTT.

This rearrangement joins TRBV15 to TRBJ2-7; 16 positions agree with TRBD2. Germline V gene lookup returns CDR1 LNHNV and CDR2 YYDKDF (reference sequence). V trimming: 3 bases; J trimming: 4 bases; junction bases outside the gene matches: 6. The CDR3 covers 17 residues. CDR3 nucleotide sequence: TGTGCCACCAGCAGGGGGACTAGCGGGAGGGCCGGGTACGAGCAGTACTTC. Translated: CATSRGTSGRAGYEQYF.

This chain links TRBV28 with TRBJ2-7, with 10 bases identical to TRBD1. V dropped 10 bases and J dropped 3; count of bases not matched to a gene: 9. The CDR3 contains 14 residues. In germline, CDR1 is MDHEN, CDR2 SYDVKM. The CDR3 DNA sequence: TGTGCCACCATGTATGGGACAGGGGACTACGAGCAGTACTTC. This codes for CATMYGTGDYEQYF.

DNA of the CDR3: TGTGCCAGCAGCTTTCTCCTCCCGGCAACTAATGAAAAACTGTTTTTT. Amino acids: CASSFLLPATNEKLFF. The chain has TRBV5-8 and TRBJ1-4; D remains unclear. The germline gives CDR1 SGHTS, CDR2 YDEGEE. Trimming left V 2 bases short and J 0 bases short, with 11 bases between. The CDR3 loop spans 16 amino acids.

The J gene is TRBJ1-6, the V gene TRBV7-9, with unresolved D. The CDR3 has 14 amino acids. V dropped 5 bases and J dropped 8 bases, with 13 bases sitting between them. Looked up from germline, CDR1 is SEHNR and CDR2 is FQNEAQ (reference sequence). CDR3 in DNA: TGTGCCAGCAGCCCGGGAGTCGGAGATTCACCCCTCCACTTT. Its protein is CASSPGVGDSPLHF.

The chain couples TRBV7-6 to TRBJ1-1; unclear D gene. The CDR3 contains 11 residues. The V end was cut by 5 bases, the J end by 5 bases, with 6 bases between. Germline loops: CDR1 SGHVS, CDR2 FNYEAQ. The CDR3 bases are TGTGCCAGCAGCCTTGGGACTGAAGCTTTCTTT. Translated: CASSLGTEAFF.

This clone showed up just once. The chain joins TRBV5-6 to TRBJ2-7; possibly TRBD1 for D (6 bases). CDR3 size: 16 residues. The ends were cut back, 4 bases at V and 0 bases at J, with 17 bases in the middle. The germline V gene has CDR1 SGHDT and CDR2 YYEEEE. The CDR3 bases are TGTGCCAGCAGCCCCAGGGGCCTACCGATCTCCTACGAGCAGTACTTC. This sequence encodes CASSPRGLPISYEQYF.

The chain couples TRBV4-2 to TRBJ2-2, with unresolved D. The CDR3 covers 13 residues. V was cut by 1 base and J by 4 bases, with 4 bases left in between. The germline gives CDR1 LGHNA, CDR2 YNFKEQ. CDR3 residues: CASSQGPTGELFF. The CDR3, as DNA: TGTGCCAGCAGCCAAGGCCCCACCGGGGAGCTGTTTTTT.

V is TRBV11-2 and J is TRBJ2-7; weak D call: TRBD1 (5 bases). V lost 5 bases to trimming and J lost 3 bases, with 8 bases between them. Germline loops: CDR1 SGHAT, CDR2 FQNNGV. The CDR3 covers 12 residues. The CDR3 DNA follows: TGTGCCAGCAGCCAGGGAAACTACGAGCAGTACTTC. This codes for CASSQGNYEQYF.

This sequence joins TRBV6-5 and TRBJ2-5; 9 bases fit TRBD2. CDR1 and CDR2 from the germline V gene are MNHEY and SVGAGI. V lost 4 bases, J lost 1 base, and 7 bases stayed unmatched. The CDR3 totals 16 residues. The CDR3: CASSFLPTSGQETQYF. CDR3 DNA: TGTGCCAGCAGTTTCCTGCCGACTAGCGGCCAAGAGACCCAGTACTTC.

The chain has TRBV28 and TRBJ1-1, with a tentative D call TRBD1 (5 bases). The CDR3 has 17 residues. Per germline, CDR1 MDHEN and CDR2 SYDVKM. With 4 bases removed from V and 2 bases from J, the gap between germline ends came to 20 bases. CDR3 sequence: CASSSVYATAPNTEAFF. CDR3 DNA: TGTGCCAGCAGTTCCGTTTACGCGACAGCACCTAACACTGAAGCTTTCTTT.

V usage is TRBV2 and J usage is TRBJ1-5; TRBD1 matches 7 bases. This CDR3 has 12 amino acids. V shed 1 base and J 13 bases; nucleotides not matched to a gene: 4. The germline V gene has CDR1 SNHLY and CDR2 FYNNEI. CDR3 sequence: CASSEGQGRQHF. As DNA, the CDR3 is TGTGCCAGCAGTGAAGGACAGGGTCGGCAGCATTTT.

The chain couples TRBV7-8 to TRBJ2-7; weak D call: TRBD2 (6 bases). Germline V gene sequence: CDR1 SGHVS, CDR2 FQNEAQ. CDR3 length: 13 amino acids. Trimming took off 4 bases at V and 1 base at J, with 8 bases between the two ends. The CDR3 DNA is TGTGCCAGCAGCTCCGGGGGATCCTACGAGCAGTACTTC. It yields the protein CASSSGGSYEQYF.

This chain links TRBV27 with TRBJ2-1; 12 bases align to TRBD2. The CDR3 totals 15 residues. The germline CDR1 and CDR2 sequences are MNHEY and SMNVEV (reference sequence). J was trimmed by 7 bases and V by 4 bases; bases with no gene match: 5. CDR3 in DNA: TGTGCCAGCAGTTGGACTAGCGGGACAGAGAATGAGCAGTTCTTC. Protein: CASSWTSGTENEQFF.

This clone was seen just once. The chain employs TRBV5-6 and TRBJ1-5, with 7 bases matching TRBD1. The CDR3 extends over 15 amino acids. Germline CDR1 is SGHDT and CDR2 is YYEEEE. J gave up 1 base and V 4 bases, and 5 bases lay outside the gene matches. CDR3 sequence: CASSDPGQSNQPQHF. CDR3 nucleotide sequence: TGTGCCAGCAGCGACCCGGGACAGAGCAATCAGCCCCAGCATTTT.

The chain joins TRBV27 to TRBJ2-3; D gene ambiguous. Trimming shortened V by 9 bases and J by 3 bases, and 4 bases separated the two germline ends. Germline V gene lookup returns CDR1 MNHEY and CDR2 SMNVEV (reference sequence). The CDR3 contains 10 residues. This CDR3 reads CARPTDTQYF. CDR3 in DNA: TGTGCCAGGCCGACAGATACGCAGTATTTT.

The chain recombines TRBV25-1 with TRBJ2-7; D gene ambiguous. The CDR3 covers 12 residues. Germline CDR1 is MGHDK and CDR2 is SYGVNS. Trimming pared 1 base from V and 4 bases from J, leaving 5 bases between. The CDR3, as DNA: TGTGCCAGCAGTGAATCGCGTTACGAGCAGTACTTC. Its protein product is CASSESRYEQYF.

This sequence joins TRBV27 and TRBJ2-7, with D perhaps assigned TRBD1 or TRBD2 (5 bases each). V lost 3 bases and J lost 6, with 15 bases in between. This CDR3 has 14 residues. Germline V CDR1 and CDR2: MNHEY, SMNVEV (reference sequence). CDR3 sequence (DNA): TGTGCCAGCAGTTTGGGGACGCAAACCTTCGAGCAGTACTTC. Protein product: CASSLGTQTFEQYF.

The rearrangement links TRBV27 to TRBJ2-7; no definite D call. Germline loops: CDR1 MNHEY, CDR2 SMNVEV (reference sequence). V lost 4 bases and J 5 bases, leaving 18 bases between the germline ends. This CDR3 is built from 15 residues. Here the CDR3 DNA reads TGTGCCAGCAGTTCCCCGGGCAGCTTAATCCACGAGCAGTACTTC. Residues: CASSSPGSLIHEQYF.

CDR3 in amino acids: CASSSGLAGYISYNEQFF. DNA of the CDR3: TGTGCCAGCAGTTCGGGACTAGCGGGATATATCTCCTACAATGAGCAGTTCTTC. The chain couples TRBV27 to TRBJ2-1; 13 bases match TRBD2. This CDR3 comprises 18 residues. Germline assignment: CDR1 MNHEY and CDR2 SMNVEV (reference sequence). The ends lost 4 bases at V and 0 bases at J; junction bases unmatched: 6.